This T cell receptor beta chain was sequenced for a study of technical replicates of blood from several donors. Here immunoSEQ multiplex PCR was the method, and the copy in TCRdb shows in-frame clones only, minus some. This repertoire shows some 80,000 clones, 90% to 98% found once; its top ten account for 0.3% to 0.35%. This CDR3 is built from 17 residues. The V and J ends lost 6 bases and 0 bases respectively, with 18 bases between them. Germline assignment: CDR1 SGHVS and CDR2 FQNEAQ. The sequence came from a human donor in good health. The sequencing input was T cells isolated from PBMCs. The chain employs TRBV7-8 and TRBJ2-1; D might be TRBD2 (7 bases). CDR3 in amino acids: CASRGGGRAISYNEQFF. The CDR3 bases are TGTGCCAGCAGAGGGGGAGGGCGGGCGATCTCCTACAATGAGCAGTTCTTC. The variable domain in full, completed from reference TRBV7-8 and TRBJ2-1, reads GAGVSQSPRYKVAKRGQDVALRCDPISGHVSLFWYQQALGQGPEFLTYFQNEAQLDKSGLPSDRFFAERPEGSVSTLKIQRTQQEDSAVYLCASRGGGRAISYNEQFFGPGTRLTVL.